These 23 T cell receptor beta chains originate from one sample sequenced in a study of technical replicates of blood from a few donors (dated by TCRdb to between 2016 and 2019). Libraries came from the immunoSEQ multiplex PCR assay. As stored in TCRdb, this immuneACCESS dataset retains in-frame rearrangements with V and J assigned. A fraction of the clones does not appear; measured against another copy, unresolved V genes explain less than half of the discrepancy, and the remainder lacks a known reason. Here the sample has 55,000 to 80,000 clones; 85% to 95% occur a single time. 0.2% to 0.3% of the sample goes to the ten largest clones. The specimen sequenced was T cells isolated from PBMCs. The receptors originated from a human donor in good health.

The chain is built from TRBV4-1 and TRBJ2-7, with a tentative D call TRBD1 (6 bases). The V gene lost 0 bases and the J gene lost 0 bases, with 12 bases spanning the gap. CDR1 and CDR2 (germline): MGHRA, YSYEKL. The CDR3 consists of 16 residues. CDR3 bases: TGCGCCAGCAGCCAAGAGTTACAGGGTAACTCCTACGAGCAGTACTTC. Translating gives CASSQELQGNSYEQYF.

This clone was seen a single time. The genes are TRBV5-6 and TRBJ2-1; possibly TRBD2 for D (6 bases). V was clipped by 2 bases and J by 10 bases, with 22 bases between them. This CDR3 is built from 16 residues. Germline V lookup: CDR1 SGHDT, CDR2 YYEEEE. The CDR3 loop is CASSFKSGLGLKEQFF. The CDR3 DNA sequence: TGTGCCAGCAGCTTTAAGTCGGGACTCGGCTTAAAAGAGCAGTTCTTC.

V is TRBV10-2 and J is TRBJ2-2; D is perhaps TRBD1 (5 bases). CDR3 length equals 12 residues. Trimming took off 6 bases at V and 7 bases at J, with 9 bases between the two ends. Germline V gene sequence: CDR1 WSHSY, CDR2 SAAADI. CDR3 sequence (DNA): TGCGCCAGCAGGGGGCGCGTCGGGGAGCTGTTTTTT. This sequence encodes CASRGRVGELFF.

J is TRBJ1-1 and V is TRBV5-1; 10 bases line up with TRBD1. The CDR3 consists of 14 residues. In germline, CDR1 is SGHRS, CDR2 YFSETQ. V lost 4 bases and J lost 6; bases outside the gene matches: 6. CDR3 nucleotides: TGCGCCAGCAGCGTTGGGACAGGGGACCCTGAAGCTTTCTTT. It yields the protein CASSVGTGDPEAFF.

This sequence joins TRBV19 and TRBJ1-1, with D possibly TRBD1 on 5 matching bases. V was pared by 1 base and J by 6 bases, with 18 bases between. The germline V gene encodes CDR1 LNHDA and CDR2 SQIVND (reference sequence). This CDR3 is built from 16 residues. CDR3: CASSIAAVSGEAEAFF. The CDR3 DNA is TGTGCCAGTAGTATAGCAGCGGTTTCGGGGGAAGCTGAAGCTTTCTTT.

V and J are TRBV27 and TRBJ2-5; 10 positions agree with TRBD1. Looked up from germline, CDR1 is MNHEY and CDR2 is SMNVEV (reference sequence). This CDR3 has 15 residues. V lost 1 base, J lost 5 bases, and 4 bases stayed unmatched. The CDR3 nucleotides read TGTGCCAGCAGTTTATGGGACAGGGGAGGGGAGACCCAGTACTTC. Translated: CASSLWDRGGETQYF.

This chain connects TRBV27 to TRBJ2-7; TRBD2 matches at 8 bases. With V trimmed by 8 bases and J by 5 bases, 8 bases remained unmatched. CDR1 is MNHEY and CDR2 is SMNVEV in the germline V gene (reference sequence). The CDR3 loop spans 13 amino acids. CDR3 in DNA: TGTGCCAGCGAGGCCGGGAGGGGCGACGAGCAGTACTTC. Encoded protein: CASEAGRGDEQYF.

V and J are TRBV7-2 and TRBJ1-1; possibly TRBD1 for D (6 bases). Looked up from germline, CDR1 is SGHTA and CDR2 is FQGNSA. Trimming removed 5 bases at V and 7 bases at J, with 11 bases between. The length of the CDR3 is 12 residues. The CDR3 region is CASSRQVYEAFF. The DNA for the CDR3 is TGTGCCAGCAGCCGACAGGTGTATGAAGCTTTCTTT.

This sequence joins TRBV28 and TRBJ2-7; a weak D match, TRBD2 (6 bases). The CDR3 covers 17 residues. Trimming removed 3 bases from V and 2 bases from J, with 20 bases in between. Germline values: CDR1 MDHEN, CDR2 SYDVKM. The CDR3 DNA is TGTGCCAGCAGTTTCAGCCTCCGGGACTCTGTTCCCTACGAGCAGTACTTC. This codes for CASSFSLRDSVPYEQYF.

The chain couples TRBV28 to TRBJ1-2, with no clear D. Trimming shortened V by 4 bases and J by 0 bases, and 9 bases separated the two germline ends. The CDR3 extends over 14 amino acids. Germline V lookup: CDR1 MDHEN, CDR2 SYDVKM. CDR3 sequence reads: CASSWAAPNYGYTF. The DNA of the CDR3 is TGTGCCAGCAGTTGGGCCGCACCTAACTATGGCTACACCTTC.

The chain combines TRBV18 with TRBJ1-1; maybe TRBD1 (5 bases). V was pared by 0 bases and J by 3 bases, with 11 bases between. CDR3 length: 15 amino acids. Looked up from germline, CDR1 is KGHSH and CDR2 is LQKENI. CDR3 residues: CASSPPGRADTEAFF. The DNA of the CDR3 is TGTGCCAGCTCACCACCGGGCAGGGCCGACACTGAAGCTTTCTTT.

The V call is TRBV18, the J call TRBJ1-1; D is uncertain. V shed 2 bases and J shed 3 bases, with 13 bases lying between them. The germline CDR1 and CDR2 sequences are KGHSH and LQKENI. This CDR3 comprises 15 residues. CDR3 sequence reads: CASSPILAGDTEAFF. The CDR3 DNA is TGTGCCAGCTCACCAATCTTGGCAGGCGACACTGAAGCTTTCTTT.

The chain carries TRBV7-9 and TRBJ1-2, with 8 bases that match TRBD1. Germline loops: CDR1 SEHNR, CDR2 FQNEAQ (reference sequence). The CDR3 runs to 14 residues. V gave up 3 bases and J gave up 3 bases; unmatched junction bases: 3. CDR3 DNA sequence: TGTGCCAGCAGCTTTGGACAGGGACACTATGGCTACACCTTC. Translated, it gives CASSFGQGHYGYTF.

V gene TRBV7-9 combines with J gene TRBJ2-7; 13 nucleotides match TRBD2. The CDR3 consists of 15 residues. V shed 5 bases, J shed 7 bases, and the junction held 8 bases outside the gene matches. CDR1 SEHNR and CDR2 FQNEAQ come from the germline V gene (reference sequence). The DNA of the CDR3 is TGTGCCAGCAGCCTCCCGGGACTAGCGGGGAGTGAGCAGTACTTC. It encodes CASSLPGLAGSEQYF.

The CDR3 coding sequence is TGTGCCAGTAGTACTTCGACAGGATACGAGCAGTACTTC. Encoded protein: CASSTSTGYEQYF. The chain has TRBV19 and TRBJ2-7; maybe TRBD1 (6 bases). Germline assignment: CDR1 LNHDA and CDR2 SQIVND (reference sequence). The CDR3 loop spans 13 amino acids. V lost 4 bases to trimming and J lost 4 bases, with 11 bases between them.

This chain joins TRBV29-1 and TRBJ1-4; D is unresolved. V was trimmed by 6 bases and J by 3 bases, leaving 8 bases between them. CDR1 and CDR2 from the germline V gene are SQVTM and ANQGSEA. This CDR3 is 12 amino acids long. CDR3 in DNA: TGCAGCGTAGCGCAAGCTAATGAAAAACTGTTTTTT. It is translated as CSVAQANEKLFF.

The chain carries TRBV4-1 and TRBJ1-2; 7 bases are a match to TRBD1. V dropped 2 bases and J dropped 4; count of bases not matched to a gene: 7. The CDR3 runs to 15 residues. Looked up from germline, CDR1 is MGHRA and CDR2 is YSYEKL. Here the CDR3 DNA reads TGCGCCAGCAGCCAAACCTCGGGACAGATCTATGGCTACACCTTC. This gives the protein CASSQTSGQIYGYTF.

V gene TRBV6-6 combines with J gene TRBJ1-1; unclear D gene. The CDR3 covers 11 residues. CDR1 is MNHNY, CDR2 SVGAGI, per germline (reference sequence). The V and J ends lost 11 bases and 3 bases respectively, with 10 bases between them. CDR3 amino acids: CAASGYTEAFF. The DNA for the CDR3 is TGTGCCGCCTCCGGTTACACTGAAGCTTTCTTT.

This clone was recorded once. The genes are TRBV27 and TRBJ1-5; 8 bases are shared with TRBD1. V lost 5 bases, J lost 6 bases, and 6 bases stayed unmatched. Germline values: CDR1 MNHEY, CDR2 SMNVEV (reference sequence). The CDR3 is 14 residues long. CDR3 amino acids: CASSPGQGVQPQHF. The CDR3 nucleotides are TGTGCCAGCAGTCCCGGACAGGGCGTTCAGCCCCAGCATTTT.

The V call is TRBV21-1, the J call TRBJ1-6; the D call of TRBD1 is as the table states it, not checked on the DNA. TRBV21-1 is designated a pseudogene. The CDR3 runs to 20 residues. The CDR3 DNA is TGTGCCAGCAGGTACAAAACTCCGGGACAGGGAGCCTCCTATAATTCACCCCTCCACTTT. Translation: CASRYKTPGQGASYNSPLHF.

This clone was recorded only once. The V call is TRBV7-2, the J call TRBJ2-7; D not resolved. Germline assignment: CDR1 SGHTA and CDR2 FQGNSA. V was shortened by 5 bases and J by 2 bases, with 10 bases between the two germline ends. CDR3 size: 13 residues. CDR3 in DNA: TGTGCCAGCAGCCCGGGTCCAACCTACGAGCAGTACTTC. As protein: CASSPGPTYEQYF.

V usage is TRBV19 and J usage is TRBJ1-6, with 7 positions matching TRBD1. This CDR3 contains 17 residues. CDR1 is LNHDA, CDR2 SQIVND, per germline (reference sequence). J lost 0 bases, V lost 10 bases, and 12 bases had no gene match. The CDR3 loop is CATSTGFSSSYNSPLHF. The CDR3, as DNA: TGTGCCACATCGACAGGGTTTTCTTCCTCCTATAATTCACCCCTCCACTTT.

The chain links TRBV6-5 to TRBJ1-1, with D tentatively TRBD1 (5 bases). Germline loops: CDR1 MNHEY, CDR2 SVGAGI. V lost 5 bases and J 5 bases, leaving 6 bases between the germline ends. The CDR3 consists of 11 residues. CDR3 nucleotide sequence: TGTGCCAGCAGTGACAGAACTGAAGCTTTCTTT. This sequence encodes CASSDRTEAFF.